This TCR beta chain was observed in a study of cytomegalovirus exposure and HLA in healthy donors (dated by TCRdb to about 2017). Background for the entire study: According to an earlier analysis of 550 to 700 of the donors, 150 million to 200 million T cells yielded 117 million unique TCR beta sequences and more than 250 Gb of sequence data. A separate validation cohort of over 95 different subjects was used in addition to the roughly 670-subject first cohort. In a later analysis, previously published TCR beta repertoires from 500 to 750 donors were re-analyzed and high-resolution HLA genotyping was added so that TCR occurrence patterns could be studied. HLA typing covered class I and class II loci at four-digit resolution. The study aimed to test whether cataloging public T cell receptors could reveal signatures of past pathogen exposure. To predict cytomegalovirus infection status, the study brought together high-throughput TCR immunosequencing, statistical association of individual TCRs with disease status, and machine learning. About five DR-DQ haplotypes were treated as single units for association and clustering because of strong linkage in the cohort. Using immunosequencing, the study profiled T cell repertoires from 666 subjects and related those repertoires to cytomegalovirus serostatus. A later genetic analysis used genome-wide SNP genotypes for about 60% of the roughly 700 donors, treating that subset as a discovery cohort. Among the roughly 380 genotyped donors, more than 70% belonged to the genetic ancestry cluster associated with self-reported Caucasian donors. An early release that covered about 600 HLA-typed donors contained about 300 gigabases of sequencing data and about 84 million unique TCR sequences. Among a few hundred genotyped donors of the cohort, an average of approximately 240,000 unique TCR beta nucleotide sequences were sequenced per donor, roughly a sixth of them non-productive. Donor age, sex, ethnicity and CMV serostatus were compiled alongside the repertoire data. The number of typed donors differed by locus: about 620-640 for A, B, C, DRB1 and DQB1; 500 to 550 for DQA1; about 600 for DPA1; and around 490 for DPB1. Every discovery cohort repertoire had been produced on one sequencing platform. The later analysis used no new phenotypic data to find candidate immune exposures, relying instead on TCR beta sequences and their occurrence across donors. An earlier analysis of nearly 600 of the donors applied high-throughput TCR beta sequencing to assess whether each TCR beta V gene segment acted as functional or pseudogenic.

In total, approximately 610 healthy bone marrow donors made up the cohort. At the time of sampling, every cohort member was nominally healthy, though immune exposures that went unrecorded were likely present. The donor was CMV seropositive and belonged to the group of more than 250 seropositive cohort members. A peripheral blood sample was collected from each donor, and TCR beta sequencing was performed on peripheral blood mononuclear cells. Genomic DNA extraction from the blood cell samples was performed with the Qiagen DNeasy Blood Extraction Kit. This clone has a handful of counts. What antigen it recognizes has not been identified. No clone much larger than this one lies a single base away; base qualities are absent. The library was produced with the immunoSEQ multiplex PCR assay. The multiplex PCR relied on a mix of 60 forward primers for TCR Vbeta segments and 13 reverse primers for TCR Jbeta segments. The CDR3 region of rearranged TCR beta genes was amplified from genomic DNA with a multiplex PCR assay. The Illumina HiSeq System was used to sequence the amplified TCR beta libraries as 87-base-pair reads. The paper's data handling went like this. Across the roughly 640 repertoires, a later analysis counted 60 million to 90 million unique TCR beta chains, 9.5 million to 13 million of which were shared by at least two donors. Raw reads were error-corrected and collapsed into unique sequences by a nearest-neighbor algorithm in which closely related sequences were merged to remove PCR and sequencing errors. Alignment of CDR3 sequences to IMGT reference sequences was used to assign V, D and J gene segments. For a sequence to be retained, at least a six-nucleotide match to both a V gene segment and a J gene segment was required. Rearrangements were called productive when the CDR3 lacked stop codons and stayed in frame with V and J; all others were non-productive. CDR3 was defined according to IMGT convention as the region running from the second conserved V-encoded cysteine to the conserved J-encoded phenylalanine. The earlier analysis of more than 450 of the donors excluded sequences that lacked an unambiguous match to a single V gene segment. An earlier analysis of several hundred of the donors called V segments functional above 56.7% productive rearrangements and segregating when the between-donor standard deviation exceeded 5%. A statistical classification framework was built for diagnosing cytomegalovirus status from the catalog of TCR beta chain sequences. In a later analysis, V and J genes were assigned by comparing TCR nucleotide sequences against IMGT/GENE-DB human TR gene sequences. In a later analysis, CDR3 sequences and most-parsimonious VDJ recombination scenarios were assigned using the TCRdist pipeline. A later analysis defined each TCR beta chain by its CDR3 amino acid sequence plus V-gene family, and excluded reads lacking a unique V-gene family. In a later analysis, some 600 highly shared, low-generation-probability nucleotide sequences were removed to address suspected cross-contamination and a sequencing artifact. For each public chain, a later analysis derived a clonal expansion index from normalized ranks of inferred template counts within each repertoire. A later analysis computed generation probabilities with a VDJ recombination model fitted to out-of-frame rearrangements, and checked the results against IGoR. A later analysis scored TCR-TCR, TCR-HLA and TCR-CMV co-occurrence with hypergeometric tests, applying a repertoire-size bias correction to TCR pairs. In a later analysis, false discovery rates were estimated by permuting HLA or CMV assignments 20 times. In a later analysis, co-occurring TCRs were grouped with DBSCAN, and TCRdist sequence similarity was added when clustering was performed within HLA-allele-positive subsets. Co-occurrence clustering excluded repertoires with fewer than 30,000 or more than 120,000 public chains, plus five with anomalous nucleotide sharing. The clones in this table, taken by TCRdb from immuneACCESS, are in-frame only. Not every clone is retained; where verified, under half of the shortfall comes from an unresolved V gene, and the cause of the rest is unknown. That table supplies the V and J calls and clone size; D and trimming were determined from the DNA. This sample has about 100,000 clones in its table, and over 60% of those were observed once. The ten largest clones capture roughly 5.9% of the sample.

The full study reports these points: In a later analysis, several top co-occurrence clusters were reported to appear linked to parvovirus B19, influenza, CMV and Epstein-Barr virus. Roughly uniform sequencing depth across donors was assumed in presence/absence analyses, although this assumption may not hold. V-gene and J-gene trimming of TCR beta chains was associated with a missense DCLRE1C variant in a later genetic analysis, and the association was replicated in an independent cohort. According to the authors, the approach could potentially be generalized to other disease states and immunological phenotypes. At a false discovery rate of 0.05, a later analysis linked fewer than 20,000 TCR beta sequences to specific HLA alleles. In an earlier analysis of about 540 of the donors, most TCR beta V segments were observed in productive rearrangements about 87% or about 30% of the time, broadly matching IMGT annotations. Compared with the approximately 710-donor mean, donors in an Asian-associated ancestry cluster had fewer N-insertions in productive TCRs, according to a later genetic analysis. The study gave a list of about 150 TCR beta chains associated with cytomegalovirus. Most CMV-associated TCR beta chains appeared to be HLA-restricted in a later analysis, and the HLA associations seemed to be driven largely by CMV exposure. The classifier was reported to diagnose cytomegalovirus status with high specificity and sensitivity in both the original cohort and the validation cohort. A cluster of highly shared sequence variants was judged likely to be a technical artifact of the sequencing pipeline. In vitro tests confirmed that three of the cytomegalovirus-associated TCR beta chains recognize cytomegalovirus antigens. Across donors, most TCR sequences were observed very rarely, whereas some public TCRs were present in many individuals. Strong co-occurrence of HLA alleles, especially DR and DQ, made assigning TCR associations to individual alleles difficult. In this cohort, only TCR beta chains were sequenced, and detectable features were limited by the absence of alpha or paired-chain data. Because some donors lacked HLA typing at each locus, the association tests relied only on the typed subset. A later analysis found that HLA-associated TCR beta chains were more clonally expanded and had lower generation probabilities than equally common non-associated chains. The earlier analysis of nearly 600 of the donors excluded some 16 rarely observed V segments, including chromosome 9 orphons, because counts were too low. Correlated functional status among segregating V segments might reflect linkage disequilibrium, but an unknown experimental factor could not be ruled out. Because the 87-base-pair reads could not distinguish some IMGT-functional V segments, including TRBV6-2 and TRBV6-3, those segments were excluded. A later analysis found that TCR association rates varied across HLA loci, with DRB1 alleles showing the most associated TCRs and HLA-C alleles the fewest. A further reported finding was that TCR beta sequences accurately predicted the HLA-A and HLA-B alleles for most subjects in the first cohort. Immune exposure information for the cohort was limited to CMV serostatus.

The germline V gene specifies WSHSY as CDR1 and SAAADI as CDR2. Counted from cysteine to phenylalanine, this CDR3 has 12 amino acids. Left in the record is the CDR3 DNA by itself, 36 bases read in frame from the first base. This clonotype originated in a man aged 60-69 years in good health and CMV-seropositive. This receptor chain uses TRBV10-2 and TRBJ2-5; no D gene can be assigned with confidence. The last part of the DNA fits TRBJ2-7 better; the J call may be wrong. The sample comprised PBMCs. The CDR3 protein: CASSDQSYEQYF. The DNA sequence is as follows: TGCGCCAGCAGTGACCAAAGCTACGAGCAGTACTTC.